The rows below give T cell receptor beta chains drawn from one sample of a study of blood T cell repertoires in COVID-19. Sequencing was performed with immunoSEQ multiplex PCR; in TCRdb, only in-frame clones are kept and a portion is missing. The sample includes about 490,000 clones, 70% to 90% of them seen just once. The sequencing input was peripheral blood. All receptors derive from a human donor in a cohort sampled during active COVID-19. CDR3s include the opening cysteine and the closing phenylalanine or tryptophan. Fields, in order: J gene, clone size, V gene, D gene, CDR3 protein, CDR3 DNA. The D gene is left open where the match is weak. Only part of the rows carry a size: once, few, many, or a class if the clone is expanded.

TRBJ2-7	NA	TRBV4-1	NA	CASSQDVKLRDTYF	TGCGCCAGCAGCCAAGATGTGAAGTTGCGGGATACGTACTTC
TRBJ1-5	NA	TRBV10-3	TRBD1	CAIRGQPDQPQHF	TGTGCCATCAGGGGACAGCCCGATCAGCCCCAGCATTTT
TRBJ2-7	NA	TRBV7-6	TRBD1	CASSPRQGQMIGSRYEQYF	TGTGCCAGCAGCCCTAGACAGGGGCAAATGATTGGGTCTCGTTACGAGCAGTACTTC
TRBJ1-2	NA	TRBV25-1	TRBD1	CASSEGAGRGLYGYTF	TGTGCCAGCAGTGAAGGCGCGGGCAGGGGGCTTTATGGCTACACCTTC
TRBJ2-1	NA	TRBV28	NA	CASSLYNEQFF	TGTGCCAGCAGTCTATACAATGAGCAGTTCTTC
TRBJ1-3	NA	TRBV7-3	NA	CASSSNGVTSGNTIYF	TGTGCCAGCAGCTCCAACGGAGTTACCTCTGGAAACACCATATATTTT
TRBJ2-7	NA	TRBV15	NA	CATSLGAVYEQYF	TGTGCCACCAGTTTAGGGGCGGTCTACGAGCAGTACTTC
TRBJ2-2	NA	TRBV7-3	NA	CASSLIGLGNTGELFF	TGTGCCAGCAGCTTAATCGGGTTAGGGAACACCGGGGAGCTGTTTTTT
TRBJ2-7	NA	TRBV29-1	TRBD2	CSVAAGGLATYGGGEQYF	TGCAGCGTGGCTGCAGGGGGACTAGCGACCTATGGGGGAGGCGAGCAGTACTTC
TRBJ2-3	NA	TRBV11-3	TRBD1	CASSQGQGASDTQYF	TGTGCCAGCAGCCAGGGACAGGGGGCATCAGATACGCAGTATTTT
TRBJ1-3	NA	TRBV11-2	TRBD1	CASSLKGTGDGNTIYF	TGTGCCAGCAGCTTGAAGGGGACAGGGGATGGAAACACCATATATTTT
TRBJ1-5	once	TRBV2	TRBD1	CASSERGTGGQPQHF	TGTGCCAGCAGTGAAAGGGGGACAGGGGGACAGCCCCAGCATTTT
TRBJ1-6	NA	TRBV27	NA	CASAGVLPNSPLHF	TGTGCCAGCGCAGGGGTCCTCCCGAATTCACCCCTCCACTTT
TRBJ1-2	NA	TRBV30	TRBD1	CAWSFMTGRVYGYTF	TGTGCCTGGAGTTTCATGACAGGGCGAGTCTATGGCTACACCTTC
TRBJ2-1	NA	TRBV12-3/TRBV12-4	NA	CASSFVGEQFF	TGTGCCAGCAGTTTCGTCGGTGAGCAGTTCTTC
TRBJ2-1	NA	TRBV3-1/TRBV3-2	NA	CASRGGPLHNEQFF	TGTGCCAGCAGAGGAGGGCCCCTCCACAATGAGCAGTTCTTC
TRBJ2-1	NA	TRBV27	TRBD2	CASASGRAYNEQFF	TGTGCCAGCGCGAGCGGGAGGGCCTACAATGAGCAGTTCTTC
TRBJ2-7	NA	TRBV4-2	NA	CASSQAPIKVYEQYF	TGTGCCAGCAGCCAAGCGCCTATAAAAGTCTACGAGCAGTACTTC
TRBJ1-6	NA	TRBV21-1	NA	CASSKGWRQGEWERENSPLHF	TGTGCCAGCAGCAAAGGGTGGAGGCAGGGGGAGTGGGAACGCGAGAATTCACCCCTCCACTTT
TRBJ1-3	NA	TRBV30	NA	CAQGISGNTIYF	TGTGCCCAGGGGATCTCTGGAAACACCATATATTTT
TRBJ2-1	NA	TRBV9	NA	CASSVDSHLNEQFF	TGTGCCAGCAGCGTAGACTCCCATCTCAATGAGCAGTTCTTC
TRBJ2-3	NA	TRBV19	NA	CASSITSRSTDTQYF	TGTGCCAGTAGTATTACTAGCAGAAGCACAGATACGCAGTATTTT
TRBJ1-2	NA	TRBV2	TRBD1	CALGQGARGYTF	TGTGCCTTGGGACAGGGGGCGCGGGGCTACACCTTC
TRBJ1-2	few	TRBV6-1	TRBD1	CASSEAGTGVFDYGYTF	TGTGCCAGCAGTGAAGCCGGGACAGGGGTTTTCGACTATGGCTACACCTTC
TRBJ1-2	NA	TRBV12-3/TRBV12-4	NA	CASRAGRSYGYTF	TGTGCCAGCAGGGCGGGCCGAAGCTATGGCTACACCTTC
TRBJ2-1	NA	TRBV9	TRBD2	CASSTAGTSFDEQFF	TGTGCCAGCAGCACAGCGGGAACCAGCTTCGATGAGCAGTTCTTC
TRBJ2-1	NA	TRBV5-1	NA	CASSLERGNEQFF	TGCGCCAGCAGCTTGGAACGGGGCAATGAGCAGTTCTTC
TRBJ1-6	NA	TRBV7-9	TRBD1	CASSLRQGMYNSPLHF	TGTGCCAGCAGCCTCCGACAGGGGATGTATAATTCACCCCTCCACTTT
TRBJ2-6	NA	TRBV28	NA	CASSPTRANVLTF	TGTGCCAGCAGTCCGACTCGGGCCAACGTCCTGACTTTC
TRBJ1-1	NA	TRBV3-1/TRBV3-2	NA	CASSQGPRATEAFF	TGTGCCAGCAGCCAAGGACCCAGGGCCACTGAAGCTTTCTTT
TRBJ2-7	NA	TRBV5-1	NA	CASSLVPGTAYEQYF	TGCGCCAGCAGCTTGGTGCCCGGGACTGCCTACGAGCAGTACTTC
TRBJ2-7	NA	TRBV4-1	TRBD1	CASSSSGTGYEQYF	TGCGCCAGCAGTTCTTCCGGGACAGGCTACGAGCAGTACTTC
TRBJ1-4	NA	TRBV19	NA	CASKSSPEKLFF	TGTGCCAGTAAGAGTTCCCCTGAAAAACTGTTTTTT
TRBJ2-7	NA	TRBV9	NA	CASSVGGQGFWEQYF	TGTGCCAGCAGCGTCGGTGGGCAGGGCTTCTGGGAGCAGTACTTC
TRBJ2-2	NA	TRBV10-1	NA	CASSPRTGPGELFF	TGCGCCAGCAGTCCCCGGACTGGGCCCGGGGAGCTGTTTTTT
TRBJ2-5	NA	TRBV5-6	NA	CASSPDRQRESQYF	TGTGCCAGCAGCCCTGACAGGCAGCGAGAATCCCAGTACTTC
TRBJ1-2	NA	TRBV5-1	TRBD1	CASSSTGGHGYTF	TGCGCCAGCAGTTCGACAGGGGGTCATGGCTACACCTTC
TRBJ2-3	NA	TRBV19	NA	CASSQIPDTQYF	TGTGCCAGTAGTCAGATCCCGGATACGCAGTATTTT
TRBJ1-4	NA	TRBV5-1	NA	CASSLGGRGRAATNEKLFF	TGCGCCAGCAGCTTGGGTGGTAGGGGCAGGGCTGCAACTAATGAAAAACTGTTTTTT
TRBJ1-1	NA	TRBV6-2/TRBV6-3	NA	CASSQQIMNTEAFF	TGTGCCAGCAGTCAACAGATCATGAACACTGAAGCTTTCTTT
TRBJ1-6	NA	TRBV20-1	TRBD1	CSASDRGIDNSPLHF	TGCAGTGCTAGTGACAGGGGGATAGATAATTCACCCCTCCACTTT
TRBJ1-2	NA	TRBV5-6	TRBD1	CASSYDRGYGYTF	TGTGCCAGCAGCTACGACAGGGGCTATGGCTACACCTTC
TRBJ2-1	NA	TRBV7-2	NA	CASSFQAGNNEQFF	TGTGCCAGCAGCTTCCAGGCGGGGAACAATGAGCAGTTCTTC
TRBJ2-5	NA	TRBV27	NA	CASSFGRGQETQYF	TGTGCCAGCAGTTTTGGCAGGGGCCAAGAGACCCAGTACTTC
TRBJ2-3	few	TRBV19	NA	CASQFGIRTDTQYF	TGTGCCAGCCAGTTCGGGATAAGGACAGATACGCAGTATTTT
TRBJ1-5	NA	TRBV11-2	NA	CASSPRGSNQPQHF	TGTGCCAGCAGCCCAAGGGGTAGCAATCAGCCCCAGCATTTT
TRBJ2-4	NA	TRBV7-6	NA	CASSRTRSPDIQYF	TGTGCCAGCAGCCGCACGAGGAGTCCCGACATTCAGTACTTC
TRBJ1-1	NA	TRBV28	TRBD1	CASTIGGQGMAEAFF	TGTGCCAGCACCATAGGCGGACAGGGAATGGCTGAAGCTTTCTTT
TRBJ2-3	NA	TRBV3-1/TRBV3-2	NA	CASSHLSTDTQYF	TGTGCCAGCAGCCACCTTAGCACAGATACGCAGTATTTT
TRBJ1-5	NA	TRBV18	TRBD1	CASSSDRAYSNQPQHF	TGTGCCAGCTCATCGGACAGGGCTTATAGCAATCAGCCCCAGCATTTT
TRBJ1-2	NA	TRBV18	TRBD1	CASSSGTGDLGYTF	TGTGCCAGCTCCTCCGGGACAGGGGATCTTGGCTACACCTTC
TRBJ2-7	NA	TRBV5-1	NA	CASRLTLTGSYEQYF	TGCGCCAGCAGGCTTACCCTGACAGGATCCTACGAGCAGTACTTC
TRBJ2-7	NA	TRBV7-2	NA	CASSLALGTQILYEQYF	TGTGCCAGCAGCTTAGCTTTAGGGACACAGATCCTTTACGAGCAGTACTTC
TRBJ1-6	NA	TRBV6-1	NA	CASSEPQYSPLHF	TGTGCCAGCAGTGAACCCCAGTATTCACCCCTCCACTTT
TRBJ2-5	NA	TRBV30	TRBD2	CASTSGSLQETQYF	TGTGCCTCGACTAGCGGGAGTCTCCAAGAGACCCAGTACTTC